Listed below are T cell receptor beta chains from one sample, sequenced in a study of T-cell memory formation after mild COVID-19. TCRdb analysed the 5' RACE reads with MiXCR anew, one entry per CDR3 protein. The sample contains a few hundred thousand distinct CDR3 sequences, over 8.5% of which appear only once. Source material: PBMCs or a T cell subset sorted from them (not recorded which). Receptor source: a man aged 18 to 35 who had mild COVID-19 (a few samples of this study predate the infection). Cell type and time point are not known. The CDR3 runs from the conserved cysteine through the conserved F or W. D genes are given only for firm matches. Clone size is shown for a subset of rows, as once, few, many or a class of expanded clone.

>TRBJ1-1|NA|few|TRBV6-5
TGTGCCAGCACCACCCAGGGTGGCACTGAAGCTTTCTTT
CASTTQGGTEAFF
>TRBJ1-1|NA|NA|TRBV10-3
TGTGCCATCAGTGAGGGCATGAACACTGAAGCTTTCTTT
CAISEGMNTEAFF
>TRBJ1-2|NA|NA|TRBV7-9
TGTGCCAGCAGCAACTATGGCTACACCTTC
CASSNYGYTF
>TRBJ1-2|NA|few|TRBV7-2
TGTGCCAGCAGCTCAGCAGGGTCCGGCTACACCTTC
CASSSAGSGYTF
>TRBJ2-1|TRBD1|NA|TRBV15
TGTGCCACCAGCAGAGATTCAGGGGGCCTCTACAATGAGCAGTTCTTC
CATSRDSGGLYNEQFF
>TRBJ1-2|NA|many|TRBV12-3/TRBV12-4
TGTGCCAGCAGACGAGGACGTGGGGGGCTCCGAGGCTACACCTTC
CASRRGRGGLRGYTF
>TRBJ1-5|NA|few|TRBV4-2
TGTGCCAGCAGCCAAGAGGGGGGGAATCAGCCCCAGCATTTT
CASSQEGGNQPQHF
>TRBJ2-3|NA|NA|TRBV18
TGTGCCAGCTCACCTCGCGTAACAGATACGCAGTATTTT
CASSPRVTDTQYF
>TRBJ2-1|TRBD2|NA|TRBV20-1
TGCAGTGCCCAACCGGGGGGGGCCTACAATGAGCAGTTCTTC
CSAQPGGAYNEQFF
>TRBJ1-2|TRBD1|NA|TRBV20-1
TGCAGTGCTAAGAAACAGGGGGCCCTCTTCTATGGCTACACCTTC
CSAKKQGALFYGYTF
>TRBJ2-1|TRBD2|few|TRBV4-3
TGCGCCAGCAGCCAACAGCGGGGGGGCAATGAGCAGTTCTTC
CASSQQRGGNEQFF
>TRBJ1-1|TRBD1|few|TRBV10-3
TGTGCCATCAGGTCGGGACAGGGCACTGAAGCTTTCTTT
CAIRSGQGTEAFF
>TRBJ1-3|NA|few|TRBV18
TGTGCCAGCTCACCAGATGGGGGGACCTCTGGAAACACCATATATTTT
CASSPDGGTSGNTIYF
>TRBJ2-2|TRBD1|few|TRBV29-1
TGCAGCGTCATACAGGGGGAAATAACCGGGGAGCTGTTTTTT
CSVIQGEITGELFF
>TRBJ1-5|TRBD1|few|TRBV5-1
TGCGCCAGCAGCGCCGGGACAGGGGGGTATCAGCCCCAGCATTTT
CASSAGTGGYQPQHF
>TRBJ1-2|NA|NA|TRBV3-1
TGTGCCAGCAGCCAGCCAGGAGAAAACTATGGCTACACCTTC
CASSQPGENYGYTF
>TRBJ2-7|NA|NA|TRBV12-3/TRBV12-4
TGTGCCAGCAGTGACAGTTACGAGCAGTACTTC
CASSDSYEQYF
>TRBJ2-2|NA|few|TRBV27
TGTGCCAGCAGTAGGACAGACAGTCCCTCGGAGCTGTTTTTT
CASSRTDSPSELFF
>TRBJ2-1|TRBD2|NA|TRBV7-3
TGTGCCAGCAGCTCCCTAAGCGGGGGGACATACAATGAGCAGTTCTTC
CASSSLSGGTYNEQFF
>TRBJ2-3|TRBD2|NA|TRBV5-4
TGTGCCAGCCGGCGGGAGAGTCCCACAGATACGCAGTATTTT
CASRRESPTDTQYF
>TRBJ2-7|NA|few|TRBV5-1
TGCGCCAGCAGCTTGGACCCTACGGGGATAGCCTACGAGCAGTACTTC
CASSLDPTGIAYEQYF
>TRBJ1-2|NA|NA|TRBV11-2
TGTGCCAGCAGTGACAGCATGCCTTATGGCTACACCTTC
CASSDSMPYGYTF
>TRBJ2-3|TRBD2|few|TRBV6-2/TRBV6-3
TGTGCCAGCAGTCCCTTGATGGCGGGGGGGCCAGGTGAAGATACGCAGTATTTT
CASSPLMAGGPGEDTQYF
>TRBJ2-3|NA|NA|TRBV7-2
TGTGCCAGCAGCCCATCTATCACAGATACGCAGTATTTT
CASSPSITDTQYF
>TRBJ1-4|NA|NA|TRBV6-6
TGTGCCAGCAGCCCCCCCGGGACCCCGAATGAAAAACTGTTTTTT
CASSPPGTPNEKLFF
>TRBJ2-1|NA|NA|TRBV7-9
TGTGCCAGCAGCTGGCCCCTCTCCAGGGGAGAGCAGTTCTTC
CASSWPLSRGEQFF
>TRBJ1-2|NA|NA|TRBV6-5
TGTGCCAGCAGTATCAATACGGATAACTATGGCTACACCTTC
CASSINTDNYGYTF
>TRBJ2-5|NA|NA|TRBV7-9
TGTGCCAGCAGCTTAGTAGGAAATGCCGAGGAGACCCAGTACTTC
CASSLVGNAEETQYF
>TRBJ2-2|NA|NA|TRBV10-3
TGTGCCGGACGACAGGATTACACCGGGGAGCTGTTTTTT
CAGRQDYTGELFF
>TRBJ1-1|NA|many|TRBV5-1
TGCGCCAGCAGCCCCGGACGGGACACTGAAGCTTTCTTT
CASSPGRDTEAFF
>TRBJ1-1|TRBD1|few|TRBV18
TGTGCCAGCTCACGACCCGACAGGGGCGACACTGAAGCTTTCTTT
CASSRPDRGDTEAFF
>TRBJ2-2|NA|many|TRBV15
TGTGCCACCAGCAGAGTACGCTCCCGGGAGCTGTTTTTT
CATSRVRSRELFF
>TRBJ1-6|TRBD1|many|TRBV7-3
TGTGCCAGCAGCGCTGGGGGACAGGGCCGTTCACCCCTCCACTTT
CASSAGGQGRSPLHF
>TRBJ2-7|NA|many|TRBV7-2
TGTGCCAGCAGCTTAAATCAAAGGGATGTGGAGTACTTC
CASSLNQRDVEYF
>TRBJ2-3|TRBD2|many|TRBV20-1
TGCAGTGCAACCGGGACTACTGTAACAGATACGCAGTATTTT
CSATGTTVTDTQYF
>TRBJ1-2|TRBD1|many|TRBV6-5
TGTGCCAGCAGCCGGGGACAGGGGGCTTTTGGCTACACCTTC
CASSRGQGAFGYTF
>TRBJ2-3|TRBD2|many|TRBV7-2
TGTGCCAGCAGGGGACTAGCGAACACAGATACGCAGTATTTT
CASRGLANTDTQYF
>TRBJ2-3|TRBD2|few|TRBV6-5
TGTGCCAGCAGTTACTCGCAACTAGCGGAAGATACGCAGTATTTT
CASSYSQLAEDTQYF
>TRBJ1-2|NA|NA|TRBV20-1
TGCAGTGCTCCAATGGAGGGGTATGGCTACACCTTC
CSAPMEGYGYTF
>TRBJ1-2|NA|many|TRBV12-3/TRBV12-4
TGTGCCAGCAGCCTAACCCCACCTGGTTATGGCTACACCTTC
CASSLTPPGYGYTF
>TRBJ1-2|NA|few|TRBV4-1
TGCGCCAGCAGCCCTCGGACAGCCCAGGGCTACACCTTC
CASSPRTAQGYTF
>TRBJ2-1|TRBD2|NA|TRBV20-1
TGCAGTGCTTTTAGCGGGGGGAGCTCCTACAATGAGCAGTTCTTC
CSAFSGGSSYNEQFF
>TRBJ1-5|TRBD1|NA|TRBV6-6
TGTGCCAGCAGTTACATCGGGACAGGGGAGCAGCCCCAGCATTTT
CASSYIGTGEQPQHF
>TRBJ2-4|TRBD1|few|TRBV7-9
TGTGCCAGCAGCCCAGAGGGACAGGGAGACATTCAGTACTTC
CASSPEGQGDIQYF
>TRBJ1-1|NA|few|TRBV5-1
TGCGCCAGCAGCTCCGGGATTAACACTGAAGCTTTCTTT
CASSSGINTEAFF
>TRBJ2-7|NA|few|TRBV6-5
TGTGCCAGCGCAGGATCCCCCTACGAGCAGTACTTC
CASAGSPYEQYF
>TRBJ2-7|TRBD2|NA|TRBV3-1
TGTGCCAGCAGCCAAAGACTAGCGGGGGGTTCCTACGAGCAGTACTTC
CASSQRLAGGSYEQYF
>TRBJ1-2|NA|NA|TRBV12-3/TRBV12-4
TGTGCCAGCAGTCCCTCGACCGATGACATCTATGGCTACACCTTC
CASSPSTDDIYGYTF
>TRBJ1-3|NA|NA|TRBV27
TGTGCCAGCAGTTCCAGAACCGGACAGCGTGGAAACACCATATATTTT
CASSSRTGQRGNTIYF
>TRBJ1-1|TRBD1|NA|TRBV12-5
TGTGCTAGTGGGTTGGACAGGGGATACACTGAAGCTTTCTTT
CASGLDRGYTEAFF
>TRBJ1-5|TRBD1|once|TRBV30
TGTGCCTGGACCGGGACAGGGGATAGCAATCAGCCCCAGCATTTT
CAWTGTGDSNQPQHF
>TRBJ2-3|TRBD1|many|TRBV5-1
TGCGCCAGCAGCGAAGGCCGGGACAGGGCCACAGATACGCAGTATTTT
CASSEGRDRATDTQYF
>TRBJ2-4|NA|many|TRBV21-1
TGTGCCAGCAGCAAAGAGATGGACAGGAGGAAAGAAAACATTCAGTACTTC
CASSKEMDRRKENIQYF
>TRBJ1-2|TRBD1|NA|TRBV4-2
TGTGCCAGCAGCCAAGAAGACAGGGTTTACGGCTACACCTTC
CASSQEDRVYGYTF
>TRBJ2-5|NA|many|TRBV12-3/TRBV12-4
TGTGCCAGCAGCCGAGAGGAAGAGACCCAGTACTTC
CASSREEETQYF
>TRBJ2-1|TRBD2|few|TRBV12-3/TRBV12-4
TGTGCCAGCAGTTTCCTAGCGGGGGTGGTTGGGTACAATGAGCAGTTCTTC
CASSFLAGVVGYNEQFF
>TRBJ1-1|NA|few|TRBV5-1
TGCGCCAGCAGCTTGGCAGATCTCGGAAGGACTGAAGCTTTCTTT
CASSLADLGRTEAFF
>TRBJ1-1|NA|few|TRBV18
TGTGCCAGCCCGAATCCCGGGCACCGGGACACTGAAGCTTTCTTT
CASPNPGHRDTEAFF
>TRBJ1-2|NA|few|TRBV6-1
TGTGCCAGCAGTGAACTTGAGAGAGCCTATGGCTACACCTTC
CASSELERAYGYTF